This T cell receptor beta chain originates from a study of OX40 agonist ivuxolimab in advanced cancers. The overall study: The patients received agonistic anti-OX40 (CD134) antibody ivuxolimab. Patients in dose escalation had liver, melanoma, kidney or head and neck cancers.

V was cut by 7 bases and J by 1 base, with 14 bases left in between. CDR1 SNHLY and CDR2 FYNNEI come from the germline V gene. The CDR3 is made up of 15 amino acids. Using immunoSEQ multiplex PCR, the repertoire was profiled, and TCRdb retains in-frame clones only, with some absent. The data show around 80,000 clones, with 80% to 90% seen just once and 6% to 8% held by the top ten. J is TRBJ2-1 and V is TRBV2, with D perhaps assigned TRBD1 or TRBD2 (6 bases each). The receptor was isolated from an adult with an advanced solid tumor such as melanoma, head and neck, liver or kidney cancer. Here the sequenced sample was CD4+ or CD8+ T cells sorted from blood, taken in a trial of the OX40 agonist ivuxolimab. This CDR3 reads CASTPSGASYNEQFF. Written as DNA, the CDR3 is TGTGCCAGCACCCCATCGGGGGCATCCTACAATGAGCAGTTCTTC.